These T cell receptor beta chains were read from a single sample in a study of blood T cell repertoires in COVID-19. Sequencing was performed with immunoSEQ multiplex PCR; in TCRdb, only in-frame clones are kept and a portion is missing. This sample has 200,000 to 250,000 clones, with around 83% found just once. Sequenced input: peripheral blood. The receptors come from a woman in her 70s with COVID-19, enrolled during active disease. CDR3s include the opening cysteine and the closing phenylalanine or tryptophan.

J gene	V gene	CDR3 protein
TRBJ2-7	TRBV6-6	CASSRQGRSYTTGEQYF
TRBJ1-1	TRBV3-1/TRBV3-2	CASSQDNSGLQTF
TRBJ2-3	TRBV6-5	CASTRDRSPDTQYF
TRBJ2-6	TRBV7-9	CASSLVPGQGISGANVLTF
TRBJ1-3	TRBV30	CAWSKKGQLHSGNTIYF
TRBJ1-2	TRBV30	CAGQGAGGYTF
TRBJ1-1	TRBV30	CAWSGQGLGTEAFF
TRBJ2-7	TRBV6-1	CASSEGFRGTYEQYF
TRBJ2-3	TRBV7-2	CASSYDFTDTQYF
TRBJ1-5	TRBV28	CASLQGGSNQPQHF
TRBJ2-1	TRBV11-3	CASSLESGVSYNEQFF
TRBJ2-1	TRBV29-1	CSVVKTSGSLGEQFF
TRBJ2-2	TRBV5-4	CASSLGGTGHTGELFF
TRBJ1-1	TRBV14	CASSQDLSGAFF
TRBJ2-1	TRBV19	CASNPGTSVNIHNEQFF
TRBJ2-3	TRBV6-2/TRBV6-3	CASSYRRPGTSGTSTDTQYF
TRBJ2-2	TRBV10-3	CAISEPRAGEGTGELFF
TRBJ2-1	TRBV18	CASSPLTSGRAGSYNEQFF
TRBJ2-1	TRBV18	CASSPPSSGRTKFF
TRBJ1-6	TRBV20-1	CSASPGTGDSPLHF
TRBJ1-5	TRBV18	CASSPPARAGQPQHF
TRBJ2-7	TRBV9	CASSPSPRTAGYEQYF
TRBJ1-2	TRBV5-5	CASSLGAGFGYTF
TRBJ1-1	TRBV2	CASSSNMNTEAFF
TRBJ2-5	TRBV7-3	CASSLGLASQETQYF
TRBJ2-5	TRBV18	CASSPQREGLGEGETQYF
TRBJ1-3	TRBV5-1	CASSAEGQEGNTIYF
TRBJ1-6	TRBV28	CASSWGQRFNNSPLHF
TRBJ2-1	TRBV27	CASRRGTSGPAEQFF
TRBJ2-7	TRBV30	CACTNRDFQGYEQYF
TRBJ2-1	TRBV7-2	CASSLAQYNEQFF
TRBJ2-3	TRBV7-8	CASSFSGTDTQYF
TRBJ2-7	TRBV6-5	CASSTAGHPYEQYF
TRBJ1-2	TRBV19	CASHPQWGQGTYGYTF
TRBJ2-7	TRBV7-9	CASSLGTGGSYEQYF
TRBJ1-1	TRBV25-1	CASSEYSGRAEAFF
TRBJ2-7	TRBV11-2	CASNRGTSEQYF
TRBJ1-2	TRBV6-6	CASSSRQGYYGYTF
TRBJ1-6	TRBV30	CAWRQGSYNSPLHF
TRBJ2-1	TRBV4-1	CASSQVLQPNNEQFF
TRBJ2-2	TRBV4-3	CASSQEGLAGTLTGELFF
TRBJ2-7	TRBV5-5	CASSRGSAGGGSYEQYF
TRBJ1-1	TRBV9	CASSAQGNTEAFF
TRBJ1-4	TRBV28	CASSLRTVTNEKLFF
TRBJ2-5	TRBV4-2	CASSPLGAQKIKETQYF
TRBJ2-7	TRBV6-5	CASSHRGQGGYEQYF
TRBJ1-2	TRBV11-2	CASSLLLRRHGGYTF
TRBJ2-7	TRBV18	CASSAGTSNEQYF
TRBJ1-2	TRBV7-9	CASSLDRGHGYTF
TRBJ2-7	TRBV7-2	CASTRQGLYEQYF
TRBJ2-5	TRBV7-3	CASSPGQGGETQYF
TRBJ2-5	TRBV7-2	CASSLAPSYTHNKEETQYF
TRBJ1-2	TRBV18	CASSPARGDGYTF
TRBJ2-1	TRBV27	CASSFRLAGFRHSSYNEQFF